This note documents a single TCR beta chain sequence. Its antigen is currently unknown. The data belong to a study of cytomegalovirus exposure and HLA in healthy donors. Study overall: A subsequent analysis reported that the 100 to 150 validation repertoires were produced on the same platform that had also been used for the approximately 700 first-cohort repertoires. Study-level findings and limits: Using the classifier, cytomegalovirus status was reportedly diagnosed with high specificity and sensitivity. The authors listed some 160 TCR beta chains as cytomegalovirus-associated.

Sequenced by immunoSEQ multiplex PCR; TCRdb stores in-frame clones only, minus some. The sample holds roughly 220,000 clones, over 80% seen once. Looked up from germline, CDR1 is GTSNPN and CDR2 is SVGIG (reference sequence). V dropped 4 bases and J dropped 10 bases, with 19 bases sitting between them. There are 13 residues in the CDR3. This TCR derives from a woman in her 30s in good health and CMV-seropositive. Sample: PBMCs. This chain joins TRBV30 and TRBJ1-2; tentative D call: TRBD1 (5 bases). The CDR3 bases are TGTGCCTGGATTCACCGGGACGGAGAGGCCTACACCTTC. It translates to CAWIHRDGEAYTF.